This entry is about one T cell receptor beta chain. No antigen is known for it. The CDR3 is 12 amino acids. V lost 3 bases to trimming and J lost 0 bases, with 5 bases between them. Looked up from germline, CDR1 is SQVTM and CDR2 is ANQGSEA. The sample originates from a study of CD8 T cells in ankylosing spondylitis. Points from the study as a whole: Seemingly distinctive of ankylosing spondylitis blood was a TCR beta motif formed by eight highly homologous variants.

Construction of TCR beta libraries was performed using quantitative 5'-RACE with molecular barcodes. A single record per CDR3 protein comes from TCRdb applying MiXCR to the 5' RACE reads. The table has about 170,000 distinct CDR3 sequences, about 18% seen once. J is TRBJ1-1 and V is TRBV29-1; the D is unclear. The clonotype was recovered from a male donor with ankylosing spondylitis or in good health (not recorded which). The sequencing input was blood, either unsorted or a sorted T cell fraction (not recorded which). Here the CDR3 reads CSVDRVNTEAFF. The CDR3, as DNA: TGCAGCGTTGATAGAGTGAACACTGAAGCTTTCTTT.